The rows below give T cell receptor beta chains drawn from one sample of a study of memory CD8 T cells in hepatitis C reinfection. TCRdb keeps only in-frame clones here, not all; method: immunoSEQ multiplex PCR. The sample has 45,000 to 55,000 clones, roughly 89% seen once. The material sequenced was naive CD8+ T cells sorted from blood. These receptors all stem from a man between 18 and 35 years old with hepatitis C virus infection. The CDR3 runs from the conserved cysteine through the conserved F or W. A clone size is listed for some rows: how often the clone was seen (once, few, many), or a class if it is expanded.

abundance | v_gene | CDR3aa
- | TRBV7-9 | CASSLAGGTSGYEQYF
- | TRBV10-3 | CAIRIDLAGENYEQYF
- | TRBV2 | CASSEGTSVSTDTQYF
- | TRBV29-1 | CSGRTGDNEQFF
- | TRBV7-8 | CASSSGEVRSDTQYF
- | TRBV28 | CASSFIAGAYEQYF
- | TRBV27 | CASSWGGDYEQYF
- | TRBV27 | CASSSSYEQYF
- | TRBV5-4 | CASSLPTSKPGELFF
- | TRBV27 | CASSPPFSGANVLTF
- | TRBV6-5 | CASSYGGAGNTEAFF
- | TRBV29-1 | CSVVGQDLDTQYF
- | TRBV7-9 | CASSLGLAGGGNEQFF
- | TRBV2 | CASSDWQEGSYEQYF
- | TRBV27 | CASSLGTGVLANEQYF
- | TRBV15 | CAIAGGENTGELFF
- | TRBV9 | CASSVDQRGIEQFF
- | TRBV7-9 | CASSPGFGNQPQHF
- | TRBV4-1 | CASSHGQGGYEQYF
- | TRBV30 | CAWSAGTGSTDTQYF
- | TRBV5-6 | CASSFTSGGTQETQYF
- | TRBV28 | CASSLDRVSEQYF
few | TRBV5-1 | CASSLAWPNPNTEAFF
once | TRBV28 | CASSTLRAGGPRVQFF
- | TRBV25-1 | CASSEGQGNQPQHF
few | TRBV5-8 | CASSFGQGDEAFF
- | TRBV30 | CALAGESGNTIYF
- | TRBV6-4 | CASSDGVAGGTDTQYF
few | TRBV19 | CASSSPGLSTQPQHF
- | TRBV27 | CASSFPAGELFF
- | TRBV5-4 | CASLLTGGRGYTF
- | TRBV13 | CASSPDYSTDTQYF
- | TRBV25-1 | CATSQHTSEDNYGYTF
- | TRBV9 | CASSDRSGTEAFF
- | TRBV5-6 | CASSLPSGSEQYF
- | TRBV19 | CASSVRDSYNEQFF
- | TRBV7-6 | CASSLAGGGQETQYF
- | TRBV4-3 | CASSQDVVSQETQYF
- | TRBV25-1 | CASSESGAARGPQAFF
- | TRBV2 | CASQSPQGTSNWDTQYF
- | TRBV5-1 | CASSLVGGGAYNEQFF
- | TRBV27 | CASSLYSSGRSSYNEQFF
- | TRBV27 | CASSLGGDTEAFF
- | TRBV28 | CASSPRGYEQYF
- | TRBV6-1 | CASTRGGEPQHF
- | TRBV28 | CASSFPAGGEADTQYF
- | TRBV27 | CAAGTYRANYGYTF
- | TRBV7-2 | CASSVLGSLVYEQYF
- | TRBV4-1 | CASSQAGGNNEQFF